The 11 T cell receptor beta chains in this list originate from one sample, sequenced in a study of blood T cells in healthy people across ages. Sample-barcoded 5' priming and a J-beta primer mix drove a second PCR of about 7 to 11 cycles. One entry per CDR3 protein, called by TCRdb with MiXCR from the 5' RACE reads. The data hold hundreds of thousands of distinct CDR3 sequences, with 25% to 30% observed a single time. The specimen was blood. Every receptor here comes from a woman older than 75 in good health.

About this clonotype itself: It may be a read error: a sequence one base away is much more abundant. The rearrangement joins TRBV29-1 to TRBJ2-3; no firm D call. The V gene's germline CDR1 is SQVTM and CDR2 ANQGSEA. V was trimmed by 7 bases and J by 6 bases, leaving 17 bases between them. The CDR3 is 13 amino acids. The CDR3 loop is CSAKNLGPDTQYF. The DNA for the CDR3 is TGCAGCGCTAAAAACCTCGGGCCTGATACGCAGTATTTT.

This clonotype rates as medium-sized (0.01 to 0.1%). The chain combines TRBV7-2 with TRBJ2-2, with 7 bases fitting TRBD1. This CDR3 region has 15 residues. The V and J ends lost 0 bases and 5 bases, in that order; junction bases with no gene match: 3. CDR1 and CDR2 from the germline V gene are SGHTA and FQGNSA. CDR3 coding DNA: TGTGCCAGCAGCTTAGCGGGACAGACAACCGGGGAGCTGTTTTTT. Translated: CASSLAGQTTGELFF.

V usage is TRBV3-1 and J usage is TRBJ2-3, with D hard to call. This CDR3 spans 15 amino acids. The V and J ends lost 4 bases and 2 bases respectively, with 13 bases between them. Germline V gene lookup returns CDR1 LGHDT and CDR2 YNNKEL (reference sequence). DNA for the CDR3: TGTGCCAGCAGCCCCCCTTACCCCTACACAGATACGCAGTATTTT. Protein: CASSPPYPYTDTQYF.

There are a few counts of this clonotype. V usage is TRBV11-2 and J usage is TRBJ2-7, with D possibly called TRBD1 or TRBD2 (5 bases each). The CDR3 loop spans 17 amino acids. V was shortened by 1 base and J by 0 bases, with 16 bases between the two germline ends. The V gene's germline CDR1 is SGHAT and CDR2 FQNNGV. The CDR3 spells CASSLVGGGVSSYEQYF. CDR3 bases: TGTGCCAGCAGCTTAGTCGGTGGGGGTGTGAGCTCCTACGAGCAGTACTTC.

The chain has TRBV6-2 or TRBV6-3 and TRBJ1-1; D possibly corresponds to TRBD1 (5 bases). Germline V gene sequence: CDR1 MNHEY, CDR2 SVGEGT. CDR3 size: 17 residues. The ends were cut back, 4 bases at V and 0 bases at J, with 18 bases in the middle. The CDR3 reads CASSWSGARSVNTEAFF. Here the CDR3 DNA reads TGTGCCAGCAGTTGGTCCGGGGCACGATCCGTGAACACTGAAGCTTTCTTT.

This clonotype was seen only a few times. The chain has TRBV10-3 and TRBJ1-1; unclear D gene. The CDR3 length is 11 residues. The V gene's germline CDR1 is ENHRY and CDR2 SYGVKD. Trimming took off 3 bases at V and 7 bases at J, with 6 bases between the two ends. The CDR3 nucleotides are TGTGCCATCAGTGACGGCCGTGAAGCTTTCTTT. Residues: CAISDGREAFF.

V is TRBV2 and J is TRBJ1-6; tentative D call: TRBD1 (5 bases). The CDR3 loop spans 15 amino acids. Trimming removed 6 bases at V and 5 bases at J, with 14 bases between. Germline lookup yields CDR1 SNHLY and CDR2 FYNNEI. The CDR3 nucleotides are TGTGCCAGCAGCCCGCTGAGGGGAGATAATTCACCCCTCCACTTT. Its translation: CASSPLRGDNSPLHF.

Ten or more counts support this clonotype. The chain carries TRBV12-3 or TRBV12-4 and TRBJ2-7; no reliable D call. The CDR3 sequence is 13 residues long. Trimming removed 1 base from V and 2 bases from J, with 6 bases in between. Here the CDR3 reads CASSLVVTYEQYF. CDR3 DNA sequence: TGTGCCAGCAGTTTAGTGGTGACCTACGAGCAGTACTTC.

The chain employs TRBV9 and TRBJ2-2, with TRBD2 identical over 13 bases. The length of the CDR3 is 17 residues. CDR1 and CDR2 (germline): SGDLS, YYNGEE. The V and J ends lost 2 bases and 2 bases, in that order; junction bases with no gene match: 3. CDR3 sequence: CASSVGLAGANTGELFF. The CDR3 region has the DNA TGTGCCAGCAGCGTCGGACTAGCGGGGGCCAACACCGGGGAGCTGTTTTTT.

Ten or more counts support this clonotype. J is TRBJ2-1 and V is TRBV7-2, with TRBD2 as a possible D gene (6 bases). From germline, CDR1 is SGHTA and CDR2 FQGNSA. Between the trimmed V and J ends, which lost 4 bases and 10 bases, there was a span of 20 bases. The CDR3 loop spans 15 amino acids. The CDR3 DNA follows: TGTGCCAGCAGCTACCAGACTAGAAGGGAAAGAGAGCAGTTCTTC. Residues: CASSYQTRREREQFF. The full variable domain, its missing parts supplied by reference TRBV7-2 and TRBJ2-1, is GAGVSQSPSNKVTEKGKDVELRCDPISGHTALYWYRQSLGQGLEFLIYFQGNSAPDKSGLPSDRFSAERTGGSVSTLTIQRTQQEDSAVYLCASSYQTRREREQFFGPGTRLTVL.

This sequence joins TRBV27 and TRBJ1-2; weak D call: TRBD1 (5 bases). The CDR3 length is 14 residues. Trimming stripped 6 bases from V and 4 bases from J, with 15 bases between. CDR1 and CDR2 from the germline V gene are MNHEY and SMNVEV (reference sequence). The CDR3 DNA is TGTGCCAGCAGGTCGAGAGGCAGGGCCTATGGCTACACCTTC. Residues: CASRSRGRAYGYTF.